These T cell receptor beta chains were read from a single sample in a study of T cell responses to AZD1222 COVID-19 vaccine. Sequenced by immunoSEQ multiplex PCR; TCRdb stores in-frame clones only, minus some. The sample shows around 99,000 clones, about 88% of them seen only once. The sample here was peripheral blood, taken on day 0 of AZD1222 vaccination. The receptors here all came from an adult in good health. The CDR3 runs from the conserved cysteine through the conserved F or W. Each record gives: CDR3 protein, J gene, clone size, D gene, CDR3 length, V gene. A D gene is named only where the DNA matches it firmly. Expanded clones get a size class; other rows say once, few or many, or leave the size out.

CDR3aa: CASSLYADTQYF
j_gene: TRBJ2-3
abundance: .
d_gene: .
len: 12
v_gene: TRBV12-3/TRBV12-4

CDR3aa: CASRSRGLSNEKLFF
j_gene: TRBJ1-4
abundance: .
d_gene: .
len: 15
v_gene: TRBV5-1

CDR3aa: CASSPGQLKGETQYF
j_gene: TRBJ2-5
abundance: .
d_gene: TRBD1
len: 15
v_gene: TRBV7-3

CDR3aa: CASSSSPPGVGYGYTF
j_gene: TRBJ1-2
abundance: .
d_gene: .
len: 16
v_gene: TRBV28

CDR3aa: CASSLGREKETQYF
j_gene: TRBJ2-5
abundance: .
d_gene: .
len: 14
v_gene: TRBV7-2

CDR3aa: CASSFAGRAGGYTF
j_gene: TRBJ1-2
abundance: .
d_gene: .
len: 14
v_gene: TRBV7-9

CDR3aa: CAWRIQGGYGYTF
j_gene: TRBJ1-2
abundance: once
d_gene: TRBD1
len: 13
v_gene: TRBV30

CDR3aa: CASRFGTGMYNEQFF
j_gene: TRBJ2-1
abundance: .
d_gene: TRBD1
len: 15
v_gene: TRBV27

CDR3aa: CASSSRGASGNTIYF
j_gene: TRBJ1-3
abundance: .
d_gene: .
len: 15
v_gene: TRBV11-3

CDR3aa: CASSQDLAGVYYGYTF
j_gene: TRBJ1-2
abundance: .
d_gene: .
len: 16
v_gene: TRBV4-2

CDR3aa: CASSSDRAVETQYF
j_gene: TRBJ2-5
abundance: .
d_gene: TRBD1
len: 14
v_gene: TRBV7-9

CDR3aa: CAWSVLSSYTF
j_gene: TRBJ1-2
abundance: .
d_gene: .
len: 11
v_gene: TRBV30

CDR3aa: CASSPGHNSNQPQHF
j_gene: TRBJ1-5
abundance: once
d_gene: .
len: 15
v_gene: TRBV7-2

CDR3aa: CASKSTGSNEQYF
j_gene: TRBJ2-7
abundance: .
d_gene: .
len: 13
v_gene: TRBV5-6

CDR3aa: CASSLVGGRYEQYF
j_gene: TRBJ2-7
abundance: .
d_gene: .
len: 14
v_gene: TRBV5-1

CDR3aa: CASSPSRGSTQYF
j_gene: TRBJ2-3
abundance: .
d_gene: .
len: 13
v_gene: TRBV6-5

CDR3aa: CASSLWGADSPLHF
j_gene: TRBJ1-6
abundance: once
d_gene: .
len: 14
v_gene: TRBV28

CDR3aa: CASRHLAGVVVQETQYF
j_gene: TRBJ2-5
abundance: .
d_gene: TRBD2
len: 17
v_gene: TRBV5-1

CDR3aa: CASSFSLGTGNTEAFF
j_gene: TRBJ1-1
abundance: .
d_gene: TRBD1
len: 16
v_gene: TRBV7-9